The 7 T cell receptor beta chains presented below share a single source sample, sequenced in a study of early T cells in non-severe SARS-CoV-2 infection. MiXCR, run by TCRdb on the 5' RACE reads, gives a single entry per CDR3 protein. The table includes some 77,000 distinct CDR3 sequences, 7.5% to 10% detected once. Sequencing used whole blood. These receptors were collected from an adult who was a healthcare worker with PCR-confirmed SARS-CoV-2 infection or an uninfected control (not recorded which).

The J gene is TRBJ1-6, the V gene TRBV2; 8 bases match TRBD1. Losses at the gene ends were 10 bases for V and 10 bases for J; bases not matched to a gene: 12. Germline V gene lookup returns CDR1 SNHLY and CDR2 FYNNEI. The CDR3 extends over 14 amino acids. CDR3 in amino acids: CAIGGAGGLSPLHF. The CDR3 DNA reads as TGTGCCATCGGCGGAGCAGGGGGCCTATCACCCCTCCACTTT.

This clonotype was counted only a few times. The V gene is TRBV19, the J gene TRBJ1-5; D may be TRBD1 (5 bases). V was clipped by 3 bases and J by 9 bases, with 12 bases between them. This CDR3 is 13 amino acids long. Germline loops: CDR1 LNHDA, CDR2 SQIVND (reference sequence). The DNA for the CDR3 is TGTGCCAGTAGTATTCGGAGAGGGGCGCCCCAGCATTTT. This gives the protein CASSIRRGAPQHF.

This clonotype was seen repeatedly, ten times or more. The chain carries TRBV28 and TRBJ1-5, with no clear D. This CDR3 has 15 amino acids. V lost 8 bases to trimming and J lost 1 base, with 15 bases between them. Germline CDR1 reads MDHEN; CDR2 reads SYDVKM. In DNA form, the CDR3 reads TGTGCCAGCCGAATATTGGCGATGAGCAATCAGCCCCAGCATTTT. Amino acids: CASRILAMSNQPQHF.

This clonotype appeared many times. V gene TRBV10-3 combines with J gene TRBJ2-5; 13 bases fit TRBD2. The CDR3 consists of 16 residues. V gave up 6 bases and J gave up 0 bases; unmatched junction bases: 4. From germline, CDR1 is ENHRY and CDR2 SYGVKD. The CDR3 here is CAISSGTSGDQETQYF. CDR3 DNA: TGTGCCATCAGCTCTGGGACTAGCGGGGACCAAGAGACCCAGTACTTC.

The V call is TRBV29-1, the J call TRBJ2-2; no definite D call. This CDR3 is built from 11 residues. Trimming took 6 bases from V and 3 from J, leaving 5 bases between them. Per the germline V gene, CDR1 is SQVTM and CDR2 is ANQGSEA. CDR3 residues: CSVQDTGELFF. The CDR3 DNA reads as TGCAGCGTCCAGGACACCGGGGAGCTGTTTTTT.

The chain uses TRBV7-2 and TRBJ1-3; a possible D gene is TRBD1 (5 bases). Trimming took 4 bases from V and 15 from J, leaving 16 bases between them. The CDR3 consists of 12 residues. Per the germline V gene, CDR1 is SGHTA and CDR2 is FQGNSA. The CDR3 sequence: CASSSRVAAPYF. The CDR3 DNA reads TGTGCCAGCAGCTCCAGGGTCGCGGCCCCATATTTT.

The chain couples TRBV7-2 to TRBJ2-1; maybe TRBD2 (6 bases). CDR1 is SGHTA and CDR2 is FQGNSA in the germline V gene. The CDR3 sequence is 15 residues long. V gave up 4 bases and J gave up 15 bases, with 25 bases separating them. CDR3 bases: TGTGCCAGCAGCTCAGTTCCGGGAGAATCCCGACTGCGGTTCTTC. Residues: CASSSVPGESRLRFF.